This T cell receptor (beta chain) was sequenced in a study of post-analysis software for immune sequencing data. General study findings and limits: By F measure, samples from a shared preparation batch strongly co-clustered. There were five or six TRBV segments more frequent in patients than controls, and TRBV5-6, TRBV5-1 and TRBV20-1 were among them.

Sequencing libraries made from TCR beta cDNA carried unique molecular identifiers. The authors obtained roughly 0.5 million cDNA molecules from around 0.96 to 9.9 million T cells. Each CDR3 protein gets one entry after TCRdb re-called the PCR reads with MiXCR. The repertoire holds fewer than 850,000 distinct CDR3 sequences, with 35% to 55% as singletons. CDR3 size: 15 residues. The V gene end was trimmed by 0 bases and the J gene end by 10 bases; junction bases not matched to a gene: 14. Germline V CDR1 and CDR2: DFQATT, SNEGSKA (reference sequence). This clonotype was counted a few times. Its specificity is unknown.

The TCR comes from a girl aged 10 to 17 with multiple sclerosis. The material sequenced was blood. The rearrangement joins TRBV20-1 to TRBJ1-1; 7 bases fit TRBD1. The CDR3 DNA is TGCAGTGCTAGAGATGGGATAGGGATACAGGGGCCAGCTTTCTTT. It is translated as CSARDGIGIQGPAFF.